Given below is one T cell receptor beta chain in context. The sample comes from a study of blood T cell repertoires in COVID-19. Study as a whole: PBMCs, B-cell-depleted T cells, or T cells provided the cDNA or gDNA that made up the material.

Original methodology: Amplification of reference gene primers was used by the study to estimate nucleated cell counts. Sequencing used immunoSEQ multiplex PCR; TCRdb keeps in-frame clones, though not all of them. V, J and clone size reflect that table, while D and trimming were determined from the DNA. The sample contains approximately 180,000 clones, 70% to 90% of which appear only once. V gave up 11 bases and J gave up 1 base; unmatched junction bases: 5. Germline CDR1 is LGHDT and CDR2 is YNNKEL (reference sequence). CDR3 length equals 13 residues. Sequencing was done on a sample of peripheral blood. This sequence originates from a human donor with active or convalescent COVID-19. The donor label of this sample is uncertain. The chain recombines TRBV3-1 (or the pseudogene TRBV3-2) with TRBJ2-3; 8 positions agree with TRBD2. The DNA of the CDR3 is TGTGCCGCGGGGGGAGGGCGCACAGATACGCAGTATTTT. This gives the protein CAAGGGRTDTQYF.